This T cell receptor beta chain emerged from a study of regulatory T cells in long-lasting Graves disease. The trim removed 3 bases at V and 8 bases at J, leaving 2 bases unmatched. This CDR3 has 13 residues. CDR1 is LNHDA, CDR2 SQIVND, per germline (reference sequence). Construction of TCR beta libraries relied on iRepertoire HTBI primers and on Arm-PCR targeting CDR3 regions. MiXCR, run by TCRdb on the multiplex PCR reads, gives a single entry per CDR3 protein. This table holds approximately 400,000 distinct CDR3 sequences, about 20% found once. Time point given: persistent/refractory GD, antithyroid drugs over 5 years with positive TRAb. Extracted RNA from PBMCs served as the source of the TCR library. As regards this clonotype: Its antigen is undetermined.

Study results and limitations: Possibly, too few samples lowered accuracy. Samples came from peripheral blood alone, without thyroid tissue. With persistent disease, TRBV28, TRBJ1-2 and TRBJ2-5 were the favored segments. Public clonotype sharing was higher in persistent than newly diagnosed patients.

The chain carries TRBV19 and TRBJ1-4; 8 nucleotides line up with TRBD1. Material: peripheral blood mononuclear cells (PBMCs), obtained when the disease was refractory, from a patient treated with antithyroid drugs. The clonotype was recovered from a female donor with Graves disease. CDR3 amino acids: CASSMNRGEKLFF. In DNA form, the CDR3 reads TGTGCCAGTAGTATGAACAGGGGGGAAAAACTGTTTTTT.